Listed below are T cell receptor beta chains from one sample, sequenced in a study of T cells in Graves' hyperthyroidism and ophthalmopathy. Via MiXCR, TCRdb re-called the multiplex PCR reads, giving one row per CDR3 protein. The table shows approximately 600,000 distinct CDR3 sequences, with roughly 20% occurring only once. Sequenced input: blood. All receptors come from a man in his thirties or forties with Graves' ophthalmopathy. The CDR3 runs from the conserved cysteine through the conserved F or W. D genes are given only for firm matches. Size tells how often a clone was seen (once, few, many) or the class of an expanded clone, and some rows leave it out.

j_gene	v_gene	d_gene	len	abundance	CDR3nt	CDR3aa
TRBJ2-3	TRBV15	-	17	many	TGTGCCACCAGCAGAGGCGGATCGGCGGGGATCACAGATACGCAGTATTTT	CATSRGGSAGITDTQYF
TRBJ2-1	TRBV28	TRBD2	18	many	TGTGCCAGCAGCAACCCGGGACTAGCGGGAGGGCCCGACAATGAGCAGTTCTTC	CASSNPGLAGGPDNEQFF
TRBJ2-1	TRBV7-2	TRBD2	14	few	TGTGCCAGCAGCTCGACTAGCTACCTGAATGAGCAGTTCTTC	CASSSTSYLNEQFF
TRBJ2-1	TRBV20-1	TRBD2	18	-	TGCAGTGCTAGAGACCCCAGGGGGAGCGGGAGGGCCAGAAATGAGCAGTTCTTC	CSARDPRGSGRARNEQFF
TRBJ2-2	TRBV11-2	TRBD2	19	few	TGTGCCAGCAGCTTAGGGTATCCTAGCGGGGAGGGTCGCACCGGGGAGCTGTTTTTT	CASSLGYPSGEGRTGELFF
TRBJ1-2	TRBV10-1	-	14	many	TGCGCCAGCAGTGATGACAGGTCATTCTATGGCTACACCTTC	CASSDDRSFYGYTF
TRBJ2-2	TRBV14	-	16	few	TGTGCCAGCAGCCAAGGACCAGTCGCGAACACCGGGGAGCTGTTTTTT	CASSQGPVANTGELFF
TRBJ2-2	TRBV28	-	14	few	TGTGCCAGCAGTTTAAAGGGTAGCACCGGGGAGCTGTTTTTT	CASSLKGSTGELFF
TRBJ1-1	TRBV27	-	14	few	TGTGCCAGCAGTTTTTCCAGTCTGAACACTGAAGCTTTCTTT	CASSFSSLNTEAFF
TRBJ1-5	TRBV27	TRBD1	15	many	TGTGCCAGCAGGCGTAGGGGGCCTAACAATCAGCCCCAGCATTTT	CASRRRGPNNQPQHF
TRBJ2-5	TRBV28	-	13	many	TGTGCCAGCACCAAGGACACCCAACCGACCCAGTACTTC	CASTKDTQPTQYF
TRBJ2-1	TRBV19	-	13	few	TGTGCCAGTAGTTACCGACTAGGCAATGAGCAGTTCTTC	CASSYRLGNEQFF
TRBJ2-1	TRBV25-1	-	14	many	TGTGCCAGCCGACTTTCGGGAGCCGGAAGTGAGCAGTTCTTC	CASRLSGAGSEQFF
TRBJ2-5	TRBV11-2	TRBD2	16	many	TGTGCCAGCAGCTCCTTCCTAGCGGGAGTGGGAGAGACCCAGTACTTC	CASSSFLAGVGETQYF
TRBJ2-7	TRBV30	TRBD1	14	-	TGTGCCCCAGTGCCCCAGCCAGGGGGCTTCGAGCAGTACTTC	CAPVPQPGGFEQYF
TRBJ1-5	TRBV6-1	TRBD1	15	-	TGTGCCAGCAGTAAGGACAGGAGTAGCAATCAGCCCCAGCATTTT	CASSKDRSSNQPQHF
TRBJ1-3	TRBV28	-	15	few	TGTGCCAGCACCCTCGACACCTCCTCTGGAAACACCATATATTTT	CASTLDTSSGNTIYF
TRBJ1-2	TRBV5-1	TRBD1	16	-	TGCGCCAGCAGCTTGGCCGAGGGGGCCGCTAACTATGGCTACACCTTC	CASSLAEGAANYGYTF
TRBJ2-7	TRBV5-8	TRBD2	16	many	TGTGCCAGCAGCACTCCAGGGAGGGAAGTTGAGTACGAGCAGTACTTC	CASSTPGREVEYEQYF
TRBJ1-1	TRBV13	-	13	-	TGTGCCAGCAGCTTAGAGGGAAGAACTGAAGCTTTCTTT	CASSLEGRTEAFF
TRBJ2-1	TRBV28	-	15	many	TGTGCCAGCAGTTTAGCACTACCGGGCTACAATGAGCAGTTCTTC	CASSLALPGYNEQFF
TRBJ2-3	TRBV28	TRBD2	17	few	TGTGCCAGCAGTCCCGACTATCTAGCGGGAGAAATAGATACGCAGTATTTT	CASSPDYLAGEIDTQYF
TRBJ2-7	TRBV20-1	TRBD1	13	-	TGCAGTGTGTACGGGACAGGGGGCTACGAGCAGTACTTC	CSVYGTGGYEQYF
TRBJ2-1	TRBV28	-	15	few	TGTGCCAGCAGTTCGGGGACCCTCCGTCCTGCGGAGCAGTTCTTC	CASSSGTLRPAEQFF
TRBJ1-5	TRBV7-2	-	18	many	TGTGCCAGCAGCCCCCCTAATGATCCCCTCTATAGCAATCAGCCCCAGCATTTT	CASSPPNDPLYSNQPQHF
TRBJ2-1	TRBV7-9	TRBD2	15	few	TGTGCCAGCAGTATCAGACTAGCGGGAGCGGCTGAGCAGTTCTTC	CASSIRLAGAAEQFF
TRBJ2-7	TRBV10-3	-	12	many	TGTGCCATCAGAGGGACTGCCTACGAGCAGTACTTC	CAIRGTAYEQYF
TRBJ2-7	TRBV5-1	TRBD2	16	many	TGCGCCAGCAGCTTGCGTGTGCGGGAGGGTCTTAACGAGCAGTACTTC	CASSLRVREGLNEQYF
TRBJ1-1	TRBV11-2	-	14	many	TGTGCCAGCAGCCTTATTTATCCCGAGACTGAAGCTTTCTTT	CASSLIYPETEAFF
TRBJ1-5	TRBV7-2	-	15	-	TGTGCCAGCAGCTTAGACTTTTATAGCAATCAGCCCCAGCATTTT	CASSLDFYSNQPQHF
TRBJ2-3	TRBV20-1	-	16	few	TGCAGTGCCATGCCCCTGGACCCCCCTAGCACAGATACGCAGTATTTT	CSAMPLDPPSTDTQYF
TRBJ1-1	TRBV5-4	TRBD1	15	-	TGTGCCAGCAGCTGGGGACAGGGTATGAACACTGAAGCTTTCTTT	CASSWGQGMNTEAFF
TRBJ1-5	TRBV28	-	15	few	TGTGCCAGCAGTTTATCGGGGGGGGGGGATCAGCCCCAGCATTTT	CASSLSGGGDQPQHF
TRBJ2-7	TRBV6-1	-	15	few	TGTGCCAGCAGTGTAGGAACACTTGGCTCCTACGAGCAGTACTTC	CASSVGTLGSYEQYF
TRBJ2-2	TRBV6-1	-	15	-	TGTGCCAGCAGTGAAAGTCGGGGCTGGACCGGGGAGCTGTTTTTT	CASSESRGWTGELFF
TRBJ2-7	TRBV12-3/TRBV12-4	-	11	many	TGTGCCAGCAGTCCTGGTCACGAGCAGTACTTC	CASSPGHEQYF
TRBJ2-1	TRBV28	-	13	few	TGTGCCAGCAGGCCTATGGGGGCCCATGAGCAGTTCTTC	CASRPMGAHEQFF
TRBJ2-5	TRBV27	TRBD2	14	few	TGTGCCAGCAGTTGGCTAGCGGGAGGAGAGACCCAGTACTTC	CASSWLAGGETQYF
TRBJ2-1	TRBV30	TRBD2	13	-	TGTGCCTGGTGGAGCGGGAGGTCGGAGGAGCAGTTCTTC	CAWWSGRSEEQFF
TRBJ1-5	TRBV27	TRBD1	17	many	TGTGCCAGCAGTGGACAGGCAGGCCCTTATAGCAATCAGCCCCAGCATTTT	CASSGQAGPYSNQPQHF
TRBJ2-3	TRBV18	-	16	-	TGTGCCAGCTCACCACCGTCAGGGGCGAGGGCGGATACGCAGTATTTT	CASSPPSGARADTQYF
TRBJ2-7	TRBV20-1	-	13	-	TGCAGTGCTAGAGATACGAGGACCTACGAGCAGTACTTC	CSARDTRTYEQYF
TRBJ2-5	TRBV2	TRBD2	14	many	TGTGCCAGCAGTGTTGGGACTAGCAGGGAGACCCAGTACTTC	CASSVGTSRETQYF
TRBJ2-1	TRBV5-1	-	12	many	TGCGCCAGCAGCTTGGCCGTCAATGAGCAGTTCTTC	CASSLAVNEQFF
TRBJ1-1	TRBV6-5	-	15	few	TGTGCCAGCAGTTACTCAAACGGATTGAACACTGAAGCTTTCTTT	CASSYSNGLNTEAFF
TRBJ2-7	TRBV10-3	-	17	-	TGTGCCATCAGCCCCAGCTCAATGGCGGCCGTGACCTACGAGCAGTACTTC	CAISPSSMAAVTYEQYF
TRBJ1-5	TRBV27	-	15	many	TGTGCCAGCACCCCCACGGGGTGGAGCAATCAGCCCCAGCATTTT	CASTPTGWSNQPQHF
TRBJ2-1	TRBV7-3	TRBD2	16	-	TGTGCCAGCAGCTTAACGGGGGGACTAGTAGGCAATGAGCAGTTCTTC	CASSLTGGLVGNEQFF
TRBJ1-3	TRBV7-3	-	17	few	TGTGCCAGCAGCTTAGTTCCCCGACAGTCTGTCGAATACACCATATATTTT	CASSLVPRQSVEYTIYF
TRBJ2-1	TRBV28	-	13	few	TGTGCCAGCAAGACAGCATGGTACAATGAGCAGTTCTTC	CASKTAWYNEQFF
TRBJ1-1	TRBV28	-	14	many	TGTGCCAGCAGTTTTCGGGGAGGGGGCACTGAAGCTTTCTTT	CASSFRGGGTEAFF
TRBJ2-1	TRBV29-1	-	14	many	TGCAGCGTTGGGACAGTTCGCTCCTACAATGAGCAGTTCTTC	CSVGTVRSYNEQFF
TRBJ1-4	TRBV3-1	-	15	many	TGTGCCAGCAGCCAGCCGAGGGCAACTAATGAAAAACTGTTTTTT	CASSQPRATNEKLFF
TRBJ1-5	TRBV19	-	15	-	TGTGCCAGTAGTATAGAAGGGCAGGGAAACCAGCCCCAGCATTTT	CASSIEGQGNQPQHF